The 3 T cell receptor beta chains in this list originate from one sample, sequenced in a study of blood T cell repertoires in COVID-19. Produced via immunoSEQ multiplex PCR; TCRdb's table is partial and in-frame only. The sample consists of some 70,000 clones, around nine tenths of them appearing once. Input material: peripheral blood. The receptors were gathered from a man in his forties with COVID-19, enrolled during active disease.

The chain employs TRBV5-5 and TRBJ2-7, with D possibly TRBD1 on 5 matching bases. This CDR3 has 14 amino acids. V dropped 4 bases and J dropped 1 base, with 12 bases sitting between them. CDR1 and CDR2 (germline): SGHKS, YYEKEE (reference sequence). In DNA form, the CDR3 reads TGTGCCAGCAGCCCCCGCGACAGATCCTACGAGCAGTACTTC. Protein product: CASSPRDRSYEQYF.

As concerns this clone: The junction shows a germline mismatch at one end, possibly a read error. The chain joins TRBV7-9 to TRBJ2-3; no reliable D call. CDR1 and CDR2 from the germline V gene are SEHNR and FQNEAQ (reference sequence). The CDR3 sequence is 14 residues long. CDR3 nucleotides: TGTGCCAGCAGCTCGACCCCGCGCACAGAAACGCAGTATTTT. It encodes CASSSTPRTETQYF.

The chain uses TRBV28 and TRBJ2-7; the D is unclear. This CDR3 has 14 amino acids. The ends were cut back, 5 bases at V and 2 bases at J, with 13 bases in the middle. The germline V gene has CDR1 MDHEN and CDR2 SYDVKM. CDR3 region: CASSPLVGPYEQYF. CDR3 coding DNA: TGTGCCAGCAGTCCGCTTGTTGGCCCCTACGAGCAGTACTTC.